These T cell receptor beta chains were read from a single sample in a study of blood T cell repertoires in COVID-19. Sequencing used immunoSEQ multiplex PCR; TCRdb keeps in-frame clones, though not all of them. This table has around 450,000 clones, about 85% appearing once. Sequencing was carried out using PBMCs or T cells enriched from blood (not recorded which). Receptors originate from a woman younger than 35 with acute COVID-19. The CDR3 runs from the conserved cysteine through the conserved F or W. The D gene is left open where the match is weak. The size field is filled for only some rows; it gives once, few, many or a size class.

d_call	j_call	v_call	clone_size	cdr3_aa	cdr3_nt
TRBD1	TRBJ2-3	TRBV5-1	-	CASSFRTGGLDTQYF	TGCGCCAGCAGCTTCAGGACAGGGGGCTTAGATACGCAGTATTTT
-	TRBJ1-1	TRBV4-3	-	CASSQAWTRGTEAFF	TGCGCCAGCAGCCAAGCCTGGACAAGGGGGACTGAAGCTTTCTTT
TRBD1	TRBJ1-1	TRBV5-6	-	CASSLTTDRVAFF	TGTGCCAGCAGCTTGACGACGGACAGGGTAGCTTTCTTT
-	TRBJ1-6	TRBV11-2	-	CASSFVQGDSPLHF	TGTGCCAGCAGCTTTGTACAGGGTGATTCACCCCTCCACTTT
-	TRBJ2-5	TRBV6-5	-	CASSYESRRGQETQYF	TGTGCCAGCAGTTACGAGAGTCGACGGGGCCAAGAGACCCAGTACTTC
TRBD1	TRBJ1-1	TRBV7-3	-	CASSSATGANTEAFF	TGTGCCAGCAGCTCCGCGACAGGGGCGAACACTGAAGCTTTCTTT
-	TRBJ1-2	TRBV7-2	-	CASSLAGGANGYTF	TGTGCCAGCAGCTTAGCCGGGGGGGCAAATGGCTACACCTTC
TRBD2	TRBJ2-3	TRBV7-6	-	CASSPLVAGGTDTQYF	TGTGCCAGCAGCCCATTGGTAGCGGGGGGCACAGATACGCAGTATTTT
-	TRBJ2-7	TRBV30	-	CAWSVSGGPYEQYF	TGTGCCTGGAGTGTGTCAGGAGGGCCCTACGAGCAGTACTTC
-	TRBJ1-5	TRBV7-6	-	CASSPYKTENQPQHF	TGTGCCAGCAGCCCATATAAAACGGAGAATCAGCCCCAGCATTTT
TRBD1	TRBJ1-1	TRBV10-3	once	CAIRTGDHEAFF	TGTGCCATCCGGACAGGGGACCACGAAGCTTTCTTT
TRBD1	TRBJ1-5	TRBV6-5	-	CASSLRDRLRPQHF	TGTGCCAGCAGCCTCCGGGACAGACTTCGGCCCCAGCATTTT